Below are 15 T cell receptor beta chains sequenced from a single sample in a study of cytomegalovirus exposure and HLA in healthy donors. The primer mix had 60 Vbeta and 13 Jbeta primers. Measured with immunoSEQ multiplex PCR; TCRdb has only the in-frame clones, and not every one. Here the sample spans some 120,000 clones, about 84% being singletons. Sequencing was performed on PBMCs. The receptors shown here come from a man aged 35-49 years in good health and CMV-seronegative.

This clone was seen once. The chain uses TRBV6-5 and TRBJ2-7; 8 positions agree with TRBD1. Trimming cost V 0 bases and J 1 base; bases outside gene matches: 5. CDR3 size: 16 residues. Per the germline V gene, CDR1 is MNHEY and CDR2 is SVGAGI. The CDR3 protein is CASSYSTGVRSYEQYF. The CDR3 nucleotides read TGTGCCAGCAGTTACTCGACAGGGGTGCGGTCCTACGAGCAGTACTTC.

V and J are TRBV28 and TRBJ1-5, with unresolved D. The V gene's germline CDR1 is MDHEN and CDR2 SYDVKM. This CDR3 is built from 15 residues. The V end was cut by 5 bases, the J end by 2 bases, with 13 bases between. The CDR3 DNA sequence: TGTGCCAGCAGTCCCCCCCCGGGTGGCAATCAGCCCCAGCATTTT. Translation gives CASSPPPGGNQPQHF. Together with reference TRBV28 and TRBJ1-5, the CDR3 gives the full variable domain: DVKVTQSSRYLVKRTGEKVFLECVQDMDHENMFWYRQDPGLGLRLIYFSYDVKMKEKGDIPEGYSVSREKKERFSLILESASTNQTSMYLCASSPPPGGNQPQHFGDGTRLSIL.

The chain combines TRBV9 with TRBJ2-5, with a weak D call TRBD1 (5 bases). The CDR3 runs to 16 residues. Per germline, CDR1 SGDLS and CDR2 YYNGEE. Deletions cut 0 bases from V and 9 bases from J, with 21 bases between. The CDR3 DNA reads TGTGCCAGCAGCGTAGCACCTGGTGGGGCCCTAACGGCCCAGTACTTC. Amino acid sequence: CASSVAPGGALTAQYF.

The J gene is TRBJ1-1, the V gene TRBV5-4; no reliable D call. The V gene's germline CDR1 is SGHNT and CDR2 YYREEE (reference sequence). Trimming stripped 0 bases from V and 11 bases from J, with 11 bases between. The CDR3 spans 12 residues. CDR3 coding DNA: TGTGCCAGCAGCTTGGGAGCGGAAGACGCTTTCTTT. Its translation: CASSLGAEDAFF.

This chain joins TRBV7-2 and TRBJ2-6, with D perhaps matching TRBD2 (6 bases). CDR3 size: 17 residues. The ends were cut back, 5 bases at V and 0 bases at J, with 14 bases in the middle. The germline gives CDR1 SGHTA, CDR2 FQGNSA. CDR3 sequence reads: CASSKGWGVSGANVLTF. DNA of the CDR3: TGTGCCAGCAGCAAAGGTTGGGGGGTCTCTGGGGCCAACGTCCTGACTTTC.

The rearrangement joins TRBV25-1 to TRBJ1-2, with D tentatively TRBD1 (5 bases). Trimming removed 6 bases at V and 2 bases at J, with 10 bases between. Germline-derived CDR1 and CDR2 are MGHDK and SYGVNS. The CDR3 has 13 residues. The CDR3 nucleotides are TGTGCCAGCAGGCCGACAGAAAACTATGGCTACACCTTC. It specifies CASRPTENYGYTF.

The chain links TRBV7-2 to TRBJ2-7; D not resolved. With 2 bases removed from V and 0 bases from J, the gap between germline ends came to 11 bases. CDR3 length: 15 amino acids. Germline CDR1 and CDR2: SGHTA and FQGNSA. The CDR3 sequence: CASSLSSANSYEQYF. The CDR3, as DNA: TGTGCCAGCAGCTTATCTAGTGCTAACTCCTACGAGCAGTACTTC. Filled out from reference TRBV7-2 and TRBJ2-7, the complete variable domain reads GAGVSQSPSNKVTEKGKDVELRCDPISGHTALYWYRQSLGQGLEFLIYFQGNSAPDKSGLPSDRFSAERTGGSVSTLTIQRTQQEDSAVYLCASSLSSANSYEQYFGPGTRLTVT.

CDR3 sequence reads: CASSPTGTGGEKLFF. In DNA form, the CDR3 reads TGTGCCAGCAGCCCAACCGGGACAGGGGGCGAAAAACTGTTTTTT. J is TRBJ1-4 and V is TRBV7-3, with TRBD1 identical over 12 bases. Per germline, CDR1 SGHTA and CDR2 FQGTGA. V shed 5 bases and J 8 bases; nucleotides not matched to a gene: 6. The CDR3 sequence is 15 residues long.

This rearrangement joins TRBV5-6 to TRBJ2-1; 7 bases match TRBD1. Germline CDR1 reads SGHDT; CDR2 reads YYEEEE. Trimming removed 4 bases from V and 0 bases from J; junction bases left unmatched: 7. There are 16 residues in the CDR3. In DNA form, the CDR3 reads TGTGCCAGCAGCCGAAGGGGGCCGGGCTCCTACAATGAGCAGTTCTTC. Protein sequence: CASSRRGPGSYNEQFF.

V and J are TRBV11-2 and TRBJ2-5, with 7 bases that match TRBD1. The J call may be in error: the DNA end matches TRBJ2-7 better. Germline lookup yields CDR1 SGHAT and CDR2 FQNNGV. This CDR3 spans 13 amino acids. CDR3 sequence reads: CASSGTVTYEQYF. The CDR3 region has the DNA TGTGCCAGCAGCGGGACAGTCACCTACGAGCAGTACTTC.

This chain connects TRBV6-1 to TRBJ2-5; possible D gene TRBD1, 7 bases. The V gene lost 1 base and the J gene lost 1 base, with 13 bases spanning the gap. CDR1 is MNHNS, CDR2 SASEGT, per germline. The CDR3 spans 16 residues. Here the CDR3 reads CASSEGPGGGQETQYF. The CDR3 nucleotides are TGTGCCAGCAGTGAAGGGCCAGGGGGAGGCCAAGAGACCCAGTACTTC.

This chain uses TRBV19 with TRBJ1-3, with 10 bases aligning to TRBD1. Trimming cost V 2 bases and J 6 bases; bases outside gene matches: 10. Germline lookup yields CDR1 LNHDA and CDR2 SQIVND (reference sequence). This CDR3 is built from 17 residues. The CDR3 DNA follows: TGTGCCAGTAGTATAAGGAATCGGACAGGGGGAAAAAACACCATATATTTT. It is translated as CASSIRNRTGGKNTIYF.

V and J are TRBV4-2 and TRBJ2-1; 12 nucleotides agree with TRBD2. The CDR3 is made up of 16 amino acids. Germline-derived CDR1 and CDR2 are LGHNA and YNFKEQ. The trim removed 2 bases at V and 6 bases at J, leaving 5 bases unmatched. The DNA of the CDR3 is TGTGCCAGCAGCCAATCGCTAGCGGGGGGGTTCAATGAGCAGTTCTTC. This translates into CASSQSLAGGFNEQFF.

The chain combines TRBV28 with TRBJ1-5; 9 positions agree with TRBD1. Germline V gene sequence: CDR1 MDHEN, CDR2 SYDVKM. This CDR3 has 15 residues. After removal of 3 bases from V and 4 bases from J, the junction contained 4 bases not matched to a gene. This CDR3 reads CASSFRGQGNQPQHF. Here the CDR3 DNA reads TGTGCCAGCAGTTTTCGTGGACAGGGGAATCAGCCCCAGCATTTT.

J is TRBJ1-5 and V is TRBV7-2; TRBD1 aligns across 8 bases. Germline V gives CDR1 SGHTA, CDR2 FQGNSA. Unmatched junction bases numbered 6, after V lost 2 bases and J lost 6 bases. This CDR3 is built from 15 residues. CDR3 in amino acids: CASSLMQGASQPQHF. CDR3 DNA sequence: TGTGCCAGCAGCTTAATGCAGGGGGCAAGTCAGCCCCAGCATTTT.